This is a list of T cell receptor beta chains from one sample in a study of blood T cell repertoires in COVID-19. TCRdb's copy holds only in-frame clones and misses some; the assay was immunoSEQ multiplex PCR. Of 250,000 to 300,000 clones listed, 80% to 90% were seen once; the top ten hold approximately 4.5%. The specimen was PBMCs or T cells enriched from blood (not recorded which). These receptor sequences come from a man aged 25-40 years with acute COVID-19. CDR3s include the opening cysteine and the closing phenylalanine or tryptophan. Fields, in order: J gene, D gene, V gene, clone size, CDR3 DNA, CDR3 protein. A D gene is named only where the DNA matches it firmly. Clone size is given for some rows only: seen once, a few or many times, or a class if the clone is expanded.

>TRBJ2-5|TRBD2|TRBV5-1|few
TGCGCCAGCAGCCCCCCTCGGGTGCGGGGGGAGACCCAGTACTTC
CASSPPRVRGETQYF
>TRBJ2-5|.|TRBV5-5|.
TGTGCCAGCAGCTTTCGTAGTCCGGAGACCCAGTACTTC
CASSFRSPETQYF
>TRBJ2-3|TRBD2|TRBV5-1|.
TGCGCCAGCAGGCAAGCGGGGGGACCCACAGATACGCAGTATTTT
CASRQAGGPTDTQYF
>TRBJ1-1|TRBD1|TRBV5-1|.
TGCGCCAGCAGCTTGGTGGGGACAGGGCTGAACACTGAAGCTTTCTTT
CASSLVGTGLNTEAFF
>TRBJ1-4|.|TRBV7-9|.
TGTGCCAGCAGCTCCCCGGACTGGCGAAAACTGTTTTTT
CASSSPDWRKLFF
>TRBJ2-5|.|TRBV21-1|few
TGTGCCAGCAGGGGAGGGGACAGGGGTTACCAAGAGACCCAGTACTTC
CASRGGDRGYQETQYF
>TRBJ1-6|.|TRBV19|few
TGTGCCAGTAGTATCGGGGCGGGAGGGGGTTCACCCCTCCACTTT
CASSIGAGGGSPLHF
>TRBJ2-5|TRBD1|TRBV13|.
TGTGCCAGCAGCTATACCGGGACAGGGCCCATCCCCCAAGAGACCCAGTACTTC
CASSYTGTGPIPQETQYF
>TRBJ1-1|TRBD1|TRBV6-6|.
TGTGCCAGCAGTACACGGACAGGGGGGTTCGGCACTGAAGCTTTCTTT
CASSTRTGGFGTEAFF
>TRBJ2-3|.|TRBV11-2|.
TGTGCCAGCAGCGACACGAGGAGGGCGGATACGCAGTATTTT
CASSDTRRADTQYF
>TRBJ2-1|.|TRBV7-3|.
TGTGCCAGCAGCTCTCGGGGCGGGGCTTACAATGAGCAGTTCTTC
CASSSRGGAYNEQFF
>TRBJ1-2|.|TRBV28|.
TGTGCCAGCAGTTTACCCAGTCCTGGCTACACCTTC
CASSLPSPGYTF
>TRBJ1-1|TRBD1|TRBV29-1|.
TGCACCACGGCAGGGGGCGCTGAAGCTTTCTTT
CTTAGGAEAFF
>TRBJ2-3|.|TRBV19|.
TGTGCCAGTGGAGGGGGCGCGGGACTGGGCACAGATACGCAGTATTTT
CASGGGAGLGTDTQYF
>TRBJ1-1|.|TRBV6-5|.
TGTGCCAGCAAGAGGACAGACACCATGAACACTGAAGCTTTCTTT
CASKRTDTMNTEAFF
>TRBJ1-1|TRBD1|TRBV28|.
TGTGCCAGCAGCCCTACGACAGGGTTCACTGAAGCTTTCTTT
CASSPTTGFTEAFF
>TRBJ1-3|TRBD1|TRBV9|.
TGTGCCAGCAGCGTAGATCCGGGACAGAGGGGAAACACCATATATTTT
CASSVDPGQRGNTIYF
>TRBJ2-3|.|TRBV21-1|.
TGTGCCAGCAGCAAAGCGCCCGTGGTCGTGAGCGCAGATACGCAGTATTTT
CASSKAPVVVSADTQYF
>TRBJ2-1|TRBD2|TRBV5-6|.
TGTGCCAGCAGGAACCCTAGCGGGAGATACAATGAGCAGTTCTTC
CASRNPSGRYNEQFF
>TRBJ1-3|.|TRBV3-1/TRBV3-2|once
TGTGCCAGCAGCCGTGACCTGGGGCCTGGAAACACCATATATTTT
CASSRDLGPGNTIYF
>TRBJ2-1|TRBD2|TRBV6-5|.
TGTGCCAGCTGGGGGGAGACTAGCGGGAGTAGAGAGCAGTTCTTC
CASWGETSGSREQFF